One sample yielded the 16 T cell receptor beta chains listed below, sequenced in a study of shared clonotypes between healthy human individuals (dated by TCRdb to 2019 to 2021). The library was produced with the immunoSEQ multiplex PCR assay. The immuneACCESS repertoire file appears here via TCRdb, limited to in-frame rearrangements. These files lack a portion of the clones; in checked studies, under half of the deficit traces to unresolved V genes, and the cause of the others is not known. This sample has 950,000 to 1,300,000 clones in its table, and around 74% of those were observed once. The ten largest clonotypes hold about 1.5% of the sample. The material sequenced was memory CD4+ T cells sorted from blood. Sample cell subset or site, as interpreted from the label and publication: CD45RA-negative fraction. These receptors were obtained from a man in his late teens or twenties in good health.

V gene TRBV5-4 combines with J gene TRBJ1-5; no definite D call. CDR3 length: 13 amino acids. The germline CDR1 and CDR2 sequences are SGHNT and YYREEE (reference sequence). The germline V and J ends were trimmed by 0 bases and 9 bases, with 10 bases remaining between them. This CDR3 is CASSLDALAPQHF. The CDR3 bases are TGTGCCAGCAGCTTGGACGCCTTGGCGCCCCAGCATTTT.

The gene calls are TRBV2 and TRBJ2-2, with 11 bases lining up with TRBD2. V trimming: 8 bases; J trimming: 7 bases; junction bases outside the gene matches: 9. Per the germline V gene, CDR1 is SNHLY and CDR2 is FYNNEI. The CDR3 runs to 15 residues. The CDR3 nucleotides are TGTGCCAGCCGAACTAGCGGGGGCCCCCACGGGGAGCTGTTTTTT. The encoded protein is CASRTSGGPHGELFF.

This clone appeared once. The chain uses TRBV7-2 and TRBJ2-1; a possible D gene is TRBD2 (6 bases). Trimming removed 0 bases from V and 9 bases from J, with 15 bases in between. The CDR3 sequence is 15 residues long. Germline CDR1 is SGHTA and CDR2 is FQGNSA. The CDR3 DNA follows: TGTGCCAGCAGCTTAGCCGATAGACTAGACTCTGAGCAGTTCTTC. Translation gives CASSLADRLDSEQFF.

This clone was found a few times. V is TRBV5-8 and J is TRBJ2-7, with TRBD2 matching 8 bases. V shed 4 bases, J shed 1 base, and the junction held 7 bases outside the gene matches. This CDR3 has 15 residues. The germline V gene encodes CDR1 SGHTS and CDR2 YDEGEE. The CDR3 here is CASSVGRAGSYEQYF. In nucleotides, the CDR3 is TGTGCCAGCAGCGTCGGGAGGGCCGGTTCCTACGAGCAGTACTTC.

This clone was seen a handful of times. This same CDR3 is encoded by further DNA sequences in the sample. The CDR3 nucleotides are TGTGCCAGTAGGTTCTCTGGGGCCAACGTCCTGACTTTC. Amino acids: CASRFSGANVLTF. The chain joins TRBV19 to TRBJ2-6; D gene unclear. The CDR3 totals 13 residues. V was cut by 6 bases and J by 0 bases, with 3 bases left in between. The V gene's germline CDR1 is LNHDA and CDR2 SQIVND (reference sequence).

In its sample, this clone was seen a few times. The chain recombines TRBV28 with TRBJ1-1, with unresolved D. The germline V gene has CDR1 MDHEN and CDR2 SYDVKM. V dropped 5 bases and J dropped 2 bases, with 12 bases sitting between them. This CDR3 comprises 14 residues. This CDR3 is CASSKLDGNTEAFF. In DNA form, the CDR3 reads TGTGCCAGCAGTAAACTCGACGGAAACACTGAAGCTTTCTTT.

The chain links TRBV7-2 to TRBJ2-5; D unclear. CDR1 and CDR2 from the germline V gene are SGHTA and FQGNSA. The V gene lost 2 bases and the J gene lost 7 bases, with 11 bases spanning the gap. This CDR3 contains 13 residues. Here the CDR3 reads CASSLLNGGTQYF. The CDR3 nucleotides read TGTGCCAGCAGCTTATTAAATGGTGGGACCCAGTACTTC.

The CDR3 DNA sequence: TGTGCCAGCAGTTCCCCGGGACAGCGAGAGACCCAGTACTTC. Translation gives CASSSPGQRETQYF. J is TRBJ2-5 and V is TRBV28; 7 nucleotides match TRBD1. Germline V gives CDR1 MDHEN, CDR2 SYDVKM. The CDR3 covers 14 residues. Trimming at V came to 4 bases and at J to 4 bases, leaving 6 bases not matched to a gene.

This chain joins TRBV4-1 and TRBJ2-6; the match to TRBD2 covers 8 bases. Germline V gives CDR1 MGHRA, CDR2 YSYEKL. CDR3 length: 16 residues. J gave up 0 bases and V 3 bases, and 1 base lay outside the gene matches. CDR3 in DNA: TGCGCCAGCAGCCAGGGGACTAGCTCTGGGGCCAACGTCCTGACTTTC. Its translation: CASSQGTSSGANVLTF.

This clone was detected once. This chain uses TRBV11-2 with TRBJ1-5, with TRBD1 as a possible D gene (5 bases). The ends were cut back, 8 bases at V and 4 bases at J, with 9 bases in the middle. Germline V gene lookup returns CDR1 SGHAT and CDR2 FQNNGV. This CDR3 comprises 12 residues. The CDR3 DNA follows: TGTGCCAGCGGGACGGGAAATCAGCCCCAGCATTTT. Translated, it gives CASGTGNQPQHF.

In its sample, this clone was seen once. The J gene is TRBJ2-1, the V gene TRBV27; tentatively, D is TRBD1 (7 bases). V was shortened by 3 bases and J by 15 bases, with 15 bases between the two germline ends. Germline loops: CDR1 MNHEY, CDR2 SMNVEV (reference sequence). The CDR3 extends over 12 amino acids. CDR3 protein: CASSFQQGRRFF. Here the CDR3 DNA reads TGTGCCAGCAGTTTCCAACAGGGGAGGCGGTTCTTC.

The J gene is TRBJ1-1, the V gene TRBV29-1; possibly TRBD1 for D (6 bases). Deletions cut 5 bases from V and 1 base from J, with 11 bases between. This CDR3 is built from 13 residues. The germline V gene has CDR1 SQVTM and CDR2 ANQGSEA. The CDR3 sequence is CSVFGQRNTEAFF. The DNA for the CDR3 is TGCAGCGTTTTCGGACAGCGGAACACTGAAGCTTTCTTT.

This clone has a handful of counts. The chain has TRBV6-5 and TRBJ1-2; D gene uncertain. CDR1 and CDR2 (germline): MNHEY, SVGAGI. Trimming left V 10 bases short and J 8 bases short, with 17 bases between. CDR3 length equals 12 residues. The CDR3 DNA is TGTGCCACCCATAGCACAGCCGAAGGCTACACCTTC. Translating it yields CATHSTAEGYTF.

The V and J genes are TRBV28 and TRBJ2-5; D not certain. The DNA end lines up better with TRBJ2-7; the J call may be wrong. The CDR3 has 12 residues. Germline V CDR1 and CDR2: MDHEN, SYDVKM. In DNA, the CDR3 is TGTGCTGCGTCTGAGCGCACCTACGAGCAGTACTTC. Translated, it gives CAASERTYEQYF.

This sequence joins TRBV5-4 and TRBJ2-2; tentative D call: TRBD1 (6 bases). The CDR3 contains 16 residues. CDR1 is SGHNT, CDR2 YYREEE, per germline (reference sequence). Between the trimmed V and J ends, which lost 0 bases and 6 bases, there was a span of 15 bases. Written as DNA, the CDR3 is TGTGCCAGCAGCTTGGGAAACGGGTGGGGGCCCGGGGAGCTGTTTTTT. Protein sequence: CASSLGNGWGPGELFF. The full variable domain, completed using reference TRBV5-4 and TRBJ2-2, is ETGVTQSPTHLIKTRGQQVTLRCSSQSGHNTVSWYQQALGQGPQFIFQYYREEENGRGNFPPRFSGLQFPNYSSELNVNALELDDSALYLCASSLGNGWGPGELFFGEGSRLTVL.

The rearrangement uses TRBV30 and TRBJ2-7; 8 positions match TRBD1. CDR3 length equals 14 residues. Germline V CDR1 and CDR2: GTSNPN, SVGIG (reference sequence). Losses at the gene ends were 7 bases for V and 2 bases for J; bases not matched to a gene: 10. The CDR3 sequence: CALTDRAKAYEQYF. Here the CDR3 DNA reads TGTGCCTTAACGGACAGGGCGAAAGCCTACGAGCAGTACTTC.